This T cell receptor beta chain derives from a study of Ad26.COV2.S vaccination and SARS-CoV-2 variants (dated by TCRdb to the early 2020s). General notes on the study: Sequencing of the TCRbeta repertoire served to evaluate the specificity and breadth of SARS-CoV-2-reactive T cell receptors following Ad26.COV2.S vaccination. A total of 32 samples were included in the TCR-sequenced set, comprising around 19 Ad26.COV2.S vaccine recipients, 5 placebo recipients and 8 SARS-CoV-2 convalescent individuals. Study-wide findings and limitations: The authors noted that total T cell responses may have been underestimated by the TCR breadth and depth analyses. After vaccination, spike-specific CD8+ and CD4+ T cell responses were reported to show substantial breadth. Comparable non-spike TCR breadth was observed between vaccine and placebo recipients, consistent with only spike being contained in the vaccine. Higher spike-specific TCR breadth was observed in Ad26.COV2.S recipients than in placebo recipients (P = 0.0014).

The immunoSEQ Assay was used to sequence TCRbeta CDR3 regions. After extraction, genomic DNA underwent amplification by bias-controlled multiplex PCR, followed by high-throughput sequencing. In the source study's methods: To quantify the absolute abundance of every unique TCRbeta CDR3 region, sequences were collapsed and filtered. T cell fraction was estimated by normalizing TCRbeta template counts to usable DNA, with usable DNA measured through amplification of reference genes found in all nucleated cells. Repertoire TCRs were annotated as SARS-CoV-2-specific when V gene, CDR3 amino acid sequence and J gene were exactly matched to a known reactive TCR set. The reference SARS-CoV-2 TCR set was obtained from MIRA and was filtered for enrichment in COVID-19-positive ImmuneCODE repertoires, whereby public or cross-reactive TCRs were removed. Using the MIRA antigens, annotated TCRs were further analysed by specific ORF or by position within an ORF. Breadth was defined as annotated unique rearrangements over total unique productive rearrangements; depth was the summed frequency of those rearrangements. Group comparisons of TCR breadth used two-sided Wilcoxon rank-sum tests. TCRdb stores this immuneACCESS table with in-frame sequences only. Part of the clones is absent; in the studies checked, under half of the shortfall reflects unresolved V genes, and no reason is known for the rest. Clone size and the V and J calls come from that table; the DNA yielded D and trimming. A total of just over 350,000 clones appear in this sample, roughly 94% of them only once. The ten largest clones capture under 4% of the sample.

From the cysteine through the phenylalanine, the CDR3 covers 17 amino acids. The DNA shown is the 51-base CDR3, in frame from base 1. Looking up the germline V gene yields CDR1 KGHSH and CDR2 LQKENI. Clipping removes 3 bases from V and 7 bases from J, with 9 as the unmatched junction base count. According to the study, the label for this sample's time point signals: individuals recovered from natural SARS-CoV-2 infection. Points on this clone: The antigen this receptor binds is unknown. Within one base of it there is no much larger clone, and no base qualities were kept.

Sequenced material: peripheral blood, taken after recovery from COVID-19. The rearrangement joined TRBV18 to TRBJ2-1; a stretch of 13 junction bases matches TRBD2. This sequence originates from a human donor who had recovered from COVID-19. Read as DNA, the sequence is TGTGCCAGCTCACCGCGGACTAGCGGGGGTATCGGGAATGAGCAGTTCTTC. Its protein product is CASSPRTSGGIGNEQFF.